The 5 T cell receptor beta chains listed next were all sequenced from one sample in a study of cytomegalovirus exposure and HLA in healthy donors listed by TCRdb under 2017. The method was the immunoSEQ multiplex PCR assay. For the multiplex PCR, a mixture combining 60 forward primers for TCR Vbeta segments and 13 reverse primers for TCR Jbeta segments was used. TCRdb carries this immuneACCESS record with in-frame sequences only. Its versions omit some clonotypes, under half of them owing to an unresolved V gene in the studies checked, with the rest unexplained. In this sample the table shows about 110,000 clones, around 70% of which occur a single time. More than 2.5% of the sample goes to the ten largest clones. Specimen: PBMCs. Receptors originate from a man aged 25-45 years in good health and CMV-seronegative.

This clone was recorded once. The genes are TRBV5-5 and TRBJ2-7; 9 bases are a match to TRBD1. The length of the CDR3 is 15 residues. After removal of 2 bases from V and 6 bases from J, the junction contained 9 bases not matched to a gene. Per germline, CDR1 SGHKS and CDR2 YYEKEE (reference sequence). The CDR3 DNA reads as TGTGCCAGCAGCTTCGCGGGACAGGGTTATGCCGAGCAGTACTTC. Amino acid sequence: CASSFAGQGYAEQYF.

This clone was recorded a few times. This sequence joins TRBV6-6 and TRBJ2-4; 7 bases are shared with TRBD2. Trimming removed 6 bases from V and 2 bases from J; junction bases left unmatched: 7. The germline V gene has CDR1 MNHNY and CDR2 SVGAGI (reference sequence). The CDR3 runs 15 residues. The CDR3 loop reads CASRGGRESKNIQYF. The CDR3 bases are TGTGCCAGCAGGGGTGGGCGGGAGTCCAAAAACATTCAGTACTTC.

Note on this clone: Other DNA sequences in this sample translate to the same CDR3. V usage is TRBV15 and J usage is TRBJ2-1; TRBD1 matches 10 bases. The CDR3 is 17 amino acids. Trimming took 1 base from V and 4 from J; bases not matched to a gene: 7. Germline loops: CDR1 LNHNV, CDR2 YYDKDF (reference sequence). The CDR3 protein is CATSRGPGQGTYNEQFF. For the CDR3, the DNA is TGTGCCACCAGCAGAGGTCCGGGACAGGGGACTTACAATGAGCAGTTCTTC. The full variable domain, completed using reference TRBV15 and TRBJ2-1, is DAMVIQNPRYQVTQFGKPVTLSCSQTLNHNVMYWYQQKSSQAPKLLFHYYDKDFNNEADTPDNFQSRRPNTSFCFLDIRSPGLGDTAMYLCATSRGPGQGTYNEQFFGPGTRLTVL.

The chain links TRBV7-8 to TRBJ1-2; D may be TRBD1 (5 bases). Trimming took 1 base from V and 2 from J, leaving 8 bases between them. The germline gives CDR1 SGHVS, CDR2 FQNEAQ. The CDR3 has 14 amino acids. The CDR3 DNA reads as TGTGCCAGCAGCTTAGTACAGGAGAACTATGGCTACACCTTC. Translated: CASSLVQENYGYTF.

The genes are TRBV7-9 and TRBJ1-1; D may be TRBD1 (5 bases). This CDR3 is 16 amino acids long. V lost 4 bases and J 3 bases, leaving 18 bases between the germline ends. Per the germline V gene, CDR1 is SEHNR and CDR2 is FQNEAQ (reference sequence). This CDR3 is CASSSYRITAHTEAFF. CDR3 DNA sequence: TGTGCCAGCAGCTCTTACAGGATTACCGCGCACACTGAAGCTTTCTTT. Looking up the rest from reference TRBV7-9 and TRBJ1-1 gives the full variable domain: DTGVSQNPRHKITKRGQNVTFRCDPISEHNRLYWYRQTLGQGPEFLTYFQNEAQLEKSRLLSDRFSAERPKGSFSTLEIQRTEQGDSAMYLCASSSYRITAHTEAFFGQGTRLTVV.